Listed below are T cell receptor beta chains from one sample, sequenced in a study of control samples from healthy donors and cancer patients. Measured with immunoSEQ multiplex PCR; TCRdb has only the in-frame clones, and not every one. The table shows around 80,000 clones, with nearly 90% occurring only once. The sample was blood. The source is a woman aged 50 to 65 in good health. CDR3s leave out the opening cysteine and the closing phenylalanine or tryptophan. Fields, in order: J gene, D gene, V gene, CDR3 protein. A D gene is named only where the DNA matches it firmly.

>TRBJ1-2|NA|TRBV12-3/TRBV12-4
ASSLEGGYGYT
>TRBJ1-2|TRBD1|TRBV4-1
ASSQALTGGGYT
>TRBJ2-7|NA|TRBV5-1
ASSLAGSLYEQY
>TRBJ1-4|NA|TRBV25-1
ASRDEKLF
>TRBJ1-2|NA|TRBV2
ASSEWQLRINYGYT
>TRBJ2-6|NA|TRBV2
ASSAVGGDTSGANVLT
>TRBJ2-7|NA|TRBV4-2
ASSRSTDSLGYEQY
>TRBJ1-3|NA|TRBV3-1/TRBV3-2
ASKEQGGNTIY
>TRBJ1-1|NA|TRBV2
AGTSGSKSRAF
>TRBJ1-1|NA|TRBV5-1
ASTGLNTEAF
>TRBJ2-3|NA|TRBV5-1
ASRRDSTDTQY
>TRBJ2-7|NA|TRBV7-9
ASSLGHSVYEQY
>TRBJ2-3|TRBD2|TRBV10-3
AITGGGDNTDTQY
>TRBJ2-7|NA|TRBV30
AWSVLIPSGEQY
>TRBJ2-5|NA|TRBV24-1
ATSEGGQIVETQY
>TRBJ1-5|TRBD1|TRBV29-1
SVSGTGPYQPQH
>TRBJ2-1|NA|TRBV7-2
ASSPGGIGYNEQF
>TRBJ1-3|NA|TRBV20-1
SASKGLWDTIY
>TRBJ2-5|NA|TRBV5-4
ASSRSGGEETQY
>TRBJ2-7|NA|TRBV21-1
ASTITRNLAGALYEQY
>TRBJ2-3|NA|TRBV19
ASSITDTQY
>TRBJ1-2|TRBD1|TRBV5-1
ASSRTGESMGGGYT
>TRBJ1-5|TRBD1|TRBV19
ASSIDRENQPQH
>TRBJ2-2|NA|TRBV2
ASIVRGGTGELF
>TRBJ2-3|NA|TRBV4-1
ASSQEPGGTDTQY
>TRBJ1-2|NA|TRBV12-3/TRBV12-4
ASSLRYGYT
>TRBJ2-7|NA|TRBV30
AWTTQQGRGYEQY
>TRBJ1-6|NA|TRBV4-1
ASSEFDSPLH
>TRBJ1-6|NA|TRBV30
AWSVWQGDSPLH
>TRBJ1-1|NA|TRBV20-1
SPGTNTEAF
>TRBJ2-1|NA|TRBV4-1
ASSQDSLQF
>TRBJ1-5|NA|TRBV10-3
AISESAGLNQPQH
>TRBJ2-7|NA|TRBV11-2
ASSLPYRLDEQY
>TRBJ2-1|NA|TRBV6-5
ASSTISAAYNEQF
>TRBJ2-2|NA|TRBV19
ATQTASNTGELF
>TRBJ1-2|NA|TRBV2
ASSEGGAGYT
>TRBJ2-1|NA|TRBV6-1
ASSERKGGGFRNEQF
>TRBJ2-1|TRBD2|TRBV2
ASAPKRGGYNEQF
>TRBJ1-5|NA|TRBV12-3/TRBV12-4
ASSLGGQPQH
>TRBJ2-1|NA|TRBV14
ASSHLQWQDEQF
>TRBJ2-7|NA|TRBV3-1/TRBV3-2
ASSHGNFGPVREQY
>TRBJ2-7|NA|TRBV5-1
ASSLGGKSYEQY
>TRBJ1-2|TRBD1|TRBV5-6
ASSLGTGPNRHGYT
>TRBJ2-7|NA|TRBV7-9
ASSLAGSEQY
>TRBJ2-3|TRBD2|TRBV27
ASRLAGPEDTQY